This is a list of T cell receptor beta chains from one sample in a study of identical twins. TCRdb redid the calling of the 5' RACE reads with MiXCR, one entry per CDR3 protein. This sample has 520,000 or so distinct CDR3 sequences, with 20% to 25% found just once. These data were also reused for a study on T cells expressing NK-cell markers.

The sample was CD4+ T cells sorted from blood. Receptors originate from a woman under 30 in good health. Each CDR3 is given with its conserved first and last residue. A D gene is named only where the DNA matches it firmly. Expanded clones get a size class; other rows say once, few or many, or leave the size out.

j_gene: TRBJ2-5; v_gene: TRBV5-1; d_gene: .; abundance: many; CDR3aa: CASSPTPQGKETQYF; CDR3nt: TGCGCCAGCAGCCCGACCCCACAGGGAAAAGAGACCCAGTACTTC
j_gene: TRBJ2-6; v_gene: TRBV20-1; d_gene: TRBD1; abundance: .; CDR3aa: CSASPRQGFFSGANVLTF; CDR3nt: TGCAGTGCTAGCCCAAGACAGGGTTTTTTCTCTGGGGCCAACGTCCTGACTTTC
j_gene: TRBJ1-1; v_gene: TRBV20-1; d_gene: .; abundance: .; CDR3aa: CRMVGGTEAFF; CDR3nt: TGCAGGATGGTGGGGGGGACTGAAGCTTTCTTT
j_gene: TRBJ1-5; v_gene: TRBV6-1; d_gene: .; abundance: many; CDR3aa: CASRRQENQPQHF; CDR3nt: TGTGCCAGCAGGCGGCAGGAAAATCAGCCCCAGCATTTT
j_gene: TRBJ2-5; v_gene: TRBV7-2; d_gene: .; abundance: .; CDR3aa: CASSPLGLAETQYF; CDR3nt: TGTGCCAGCAGCCCCCTTGGACTTGCGGAGACCCAGTACTTC
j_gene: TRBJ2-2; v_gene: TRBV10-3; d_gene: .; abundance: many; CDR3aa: CAIKQDNTGELFF; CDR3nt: TGTGCCATCAAGCAGGATAACACCGGGGAGCTGTTTTTT
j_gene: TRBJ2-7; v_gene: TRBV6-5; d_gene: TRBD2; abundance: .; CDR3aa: CASIMGLAESYEQYF; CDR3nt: TGTGCCAGCATTATGGGACTAGCGGAATCCTACGAGCAGTACTTC
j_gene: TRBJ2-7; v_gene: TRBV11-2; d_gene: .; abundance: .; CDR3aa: CASSLNRDATYEQYF; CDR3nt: TGTGCCAGCAGCTTAAACAGGGATGCTACCTACGAGCAGTACTTC
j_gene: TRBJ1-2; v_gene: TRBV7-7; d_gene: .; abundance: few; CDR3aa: CASSLGGYTF; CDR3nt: TGTGCCAGCAGCTTAGGTGGCTACACCTTC
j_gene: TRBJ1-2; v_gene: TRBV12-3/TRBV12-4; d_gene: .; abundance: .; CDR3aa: CASSFRRNYGYTF; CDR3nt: TGTGCCAGCAGTTTCAGAAGAAACTATGGCTACACCTTC